The following is a TCR beta chain sequence with its context. This entry comes from a study of control samples from healthy donors and cancer patients. Method: immunoSEQ multiplex PCR; TCRdb's copy keeps in-frame clones and lacks some. Among under 200,000 clones, around 94% were seen once, and the ten largest hold less than 15%. V was clipped by 7 bases and J by 5 bases, with 15 bases between them. The CDR3 covers 13 residues. In germline, CDR1 is SGDLS, CDR2 YYNGEE. This sequence was found in a man in his 60s with colorectal cancer. V usage is TRBV9 and J usage is TRBJ2-5; tentative D call: TRBD2 (7 bases). The sequenced sample consisted of PBMCs. CDR3 residues: CASGRGSMETQYF. In DNA form, the CDR3 reads TGTGCCAGCGGGAGGGGGAGCATGGAGACCCAGTACTTC.